The 18 T cell receptor beta chains reported below all come from one sample, sequenced in a study of blood T cell repertoires in COVID-19. Sequencing was performed with immunoSEQ multiplex PCR; in TCRdb, only in-frame clones are kept and a portion is missing. The data hold under 400,000 clones, with 65% to 90% observed a single time. The specimen sequenced was PBMCs or T cells enriched from blood (not recorded which). The receptors come from a woman between 40 and 50 years old with acute COVID-19.

V is TRBV5-1 and J is TRBJ1-2, with D possibly matching TRBD1 (6 bases). CDR1 is SGHRS, CDR2 YFSETQ, per germline. V lost 0 bases and J lost 5, with 11 bases in between. The CDR3 runs to 14 residues. The CDR3 coding sequence is TGCGCCAGCAGCTTGGTTGGACAGACTTATGGCTACACCTTC. Translation gives CASSLVGQTYGYTF.

The chain has TRBV19 and TRBJ1-1, with 8 bases aligning to TRBD1. The germline V gene encodes CDR1 LNHDA and CDR2 SQIVND (reference sequence). The V segment lost 5 bases and the J segment 2 bases; nucleotides outside the gene matches: 4. This CDR3 is built from 14 residues. For the CDR3, the DNA is TGTGCCAGTAGTTTACAGGGGGGAAACACTGAAGCTTTCTTT. This encodes CASSLQGGNTEAFF.

This chain connects TRBV18 to TRBJ1-5, with no clear D. This CDR3 spans 13 amino acids. The V and J ends lost 3 bases and 5 bases respectively, with 8 bases between them. CDR1 and CDR2 (germline): KGHSH, LQKENI. CDR3 in DNA: TGTGCCAGCTCACCTGGCCGGGATCAGCCCCAGCATTTT. Amino acids: CASSPGRDQPQHF.

The chain combines TRBV20-1 with TRBJ2-3; 12 bases are shared with TRBD2. This CDR3 comprises 16 residues. The V gene end was trimmed by 3 bases and the J gene end by 3 bases; junction bases not matched to a gene: 7. Germline CDR1 and CDR2: DFQATT and SNEGSKA (reference sequence). The CDR3 coding sequence is TGCAGTGCTAGTAATCTAGCGGGAGGGCCTACAGATACGCAGTATTTT. Translation gives CSASNLAGGPTDTQYF.

This rearrangement joins TRBV7-3 to TRBJ2-1; TRBD2 aligns across 9 bases. CDR3 length: 18 residues. Germline V CDR1 and CDR2: SGHTA, FQGTGA. J was trimmed by 5 bases and V by 5 bases; bases with no gene match: 16. Written as DNA, the CDR3 is TGTGCCAGCAGCCCCGTTTCCTGGCGACTAGCGGACCACAATGAGCAGTTCTTC. This gives the protein CASSPVSWRLADHNEQFF. Supplemented by reference TRBV7-3 and TRBJ2-1, the full variable domain reads GAGVSQTPSNKVTEKGKYVELRCDPISGHTALYWYRQSLGQGPEFLIYFQGTGAADDSGLPNDRFFAVRPEGSVSTLKIQRTERGDSAVYLCASSPVSWRLADHNEQFFGPGTRLTVL.

J is TRBJ1-2 and V is TRBV6-5; possible D gene TRBD1, 6 bases. This CDR3 comprises 12 residues. V was pared by 10 bases and J by 2 bases, with 11 bases between. Germline V gene sequence: CDR1 MNHEY, CDR2 SVGAGI. This chain's CDR3 is CATLTGNYGYTF. In DNA form, the CDR3 reads TGTGCCACCTTGACAGGAAACTATGGCTACACCTTC.

The chain is built from TRBV2 and TRBJ2-2; weak D call: TRBD1 (6 bases). The V gene's germline CDR1 is SNHLY and CDR2 FYNNEI. This CDR3 comprises 19 residues. Trimming took 5 bases from V and 0 from J, leaving 22 bases between them. CDR3 bases: TGTGCCAGCAGTAAACGGACGACTATATACAGGGCGAACACCGGGGAGCTGTTTTTT. Translated, it gives CASSKRTTIYRANTGELFF.

The rearrangement links TRBV5-1 to TRBJ2-1; 10 bases are shared with TRBD2. CDR3 length: 15 residues. Trimming took 0 bases from V and 5 from J; bases not matched to a gene: 2. CDR1 SGHRS and CDR2 YFSETQ come from the germline V gene. The CDR3 nucleotides read TGCGCCAGCAGCTTGGAGCGGGGGGGAAACAATGAGCAGTTCTTC. It encodes CASSLERGGNNEQFF.

The rearrangement joins TRBV19 to TRBJ1-4, with a possible D match to TRBD1 (5 bases). In germline, CDR1 is LNHDA, CDR2 SQIVND (reference sequence). The V end was cut by 5 bases, the J end by 5 bases, with 15 bases between. This CDR3 is 15 amino acids long. Here the CDR3 reads CASSVQVPYNEKLFF. CDR3 coding DNA: TGTGCCAGTAGTGTACAGGTACCTTACAATGAAAAACTGTTTTTT.

The chain is built from TRBV11-1 and TRBJ2-5, with 7 bases fitting TRBD1. The germline CDR1 and CDR2 sequences are SGHAT and FQDESV (reference sequence). V was pared by 5 bases and J by 7 bases, with 10 bases of the junction left unmatched. The length of the CDR3 is 14 residues. In DNA, the CDR3 is TGTGCCAGCAGCCAGTACAGGGGTATAGGGACCCAGTACTTC. Translation gives CASSQYRGIGTQYF.

The chain links TRBV7-9 to TRBJ2-1; 8 bases line up with TRBD2. Per the germline V gene, CDR1 is SEHNR and CDR2 is FQNEAQ (reference sequence). Unmatched junction bases numbered 15, after V lost 1 base and J lost 7 bases. The length of the CDR3 is 18 residues. CDR3 region: CASSLVGSSGGQRNEQFF. CDR3 sequence (DNA): TGTGCCAGCAGCTTAGTGGGCTCGTCGGGGGGGCAGCGGAATGAGCAGTTCTTC.

This chain connects TRBV3-1 (or the pseudogene TRBV3-2) to TRBJ1-5; D gene unclear. This CDR3 comprises 17 residues. Germline CDR1 is LGHDT and CDR2 is YNNKEL (reference sequence). Trimming pared 1 base from V and 0 bases from J, leaving 13 bases between. The CDR3 loop is CASSQVSFPFSNQPQHF. The DNA for the CDR3 is TGTGCCAGCAGCCAAGTTTCCTTCCCCTTTAGCAATCAGCCCCAGCATTTT.

The V gene is TRBV18, the J gene TRBJ2-7; tentative D call: TRBD2 (6 bases). The CDR3 totals 14 residues. CDR1 is KGHSH and CDR2 is LQKENI in the germline V gene. The V and J ends lost 3 bases and 2 bases respectively, with 11 bases between them. CDR3 nucleotides: TGTGCCAGCTCACCTAATGCGGGAACCTACGAGCAGTACTTC. Protein product: CASSPNAGTYEQYF.

The rearrangement links TRBV7-2 to TRBJ1-3, with D perhaps matching TRBD1 (6 bases). CDR3 size: 17 residues. Trimming stripped 1 base from V and 0 bases from J, with 13 bases between. CDR1 and CDR2 (germline): SGHTA, FQGNSA. The CDR3 loop is CASSLDRAMSSGNTIYF. Here the CDR3 DNA reads TGTGCCAGCAGCTTAGACAGGGCGATGAGCTCTGGAAACACCATATATTTT.

This chain links TRBV29-1 with TRBJ2-5; 7 bases agree with TRBD1. The V gene's germline CDR1 is SQVTM and CDR2 ANQGSEA. The J segment lost 5 bases and the V segment lost 6 bases, leaving 15 bases of the junction unmatched. CDR3 length equals 15 residues. As DNA, the CDR3 is TGCAGCGTGCCCGGGACAGCCTACATTGGGGAGACCCAGTACTTC. Protein: CSVPGTAYIGETQYF.

V is TRBV18 and J is TRBJ1-2, with D possibly being TRBD1 (6 bases). The CDR3 is 12 amino acids. The V gene lost 2 bases and the J gene lost 8 bases, with 9 bases spanning the gap. The germline gives CDR1 KGHSH, CDR2 LQKENI. Here the CDR3 DNA reads TGTGCCAGCTCACCAAAGACAGGCGGCTACACCTTC. It specifies CASSPKTGGYTF.

This clone has a count of ten or more. This chain joins TRBV4-2 and TRBJ1-6; 7 nucleotides match TRBD1. Germline lookup yields CDR1 LGHNA and CDR2 YNFKEQ. V was pared by 1 base and J by 6 bases, with 6 bases of the junction left unmatched. CDR3 length: 16 amino acids. The CDR3 here is CASSQVSPGGNSPLHF. The CDR3 DNA follows: TGTGCCAGCAGCCAAGTATCTCCAGGGGGTAATTCACCCCTCCACTTT.

A single count supports this clone. This chain uses TRBV5-6 with TRBJ2-3; perhaps TRBD2 as D (7 bases). The CDR3 is 13 amino acids. Trimming took off 6 bases at V and 7 bases at J, with 15 bases between the two ends. Germline assignment: CDR1 SGHDT and CDR2 YYEEEE. The CDR3 coding sequence is TGTGCCAGCACCTCCCGGGGGGCGAATACGCAGTATTTT. It is translated as CASTSRGANTQYF.